The sequence of this TCR beta chain was determined in a study of blood T cell repertoires in COVID-19. Turning to the study itself: T cells, B-cell-depleted T cells, or PBMCs provided the cDNA or gDNA that served as material.

V dropped 1 base and J dropped 4 bases, with 8 bases sitting between them. In germline, CDR1 is SGHKS, CDR2 YYEKEE (reference sequence). The CDR3 has 13 residues. Per the original data handling: Reference gene primer amplification yielded estimated nucleated cell counts. The assay was immunoSEQ multiplex PCR, and TCRdb's table has in-frame clones only and misses some. Clone size and V and J calls were adopted from that table, with D and trimming inferred from the DNA. The sample consists of 200,000 or so clones, about 86% of them appearing once. The origin of this receptor is a woman aged 45-65 years with acute or convalescent COVID-19. The sample consisted of peripheral blood. The chain joins TRBV5-5 to TRBJ1-2; tentative D call: TRBD1 (6 bases). CDR3 amino acids: CASSLRTAYGYTF. CDR3 in DNA: TGTGCCAGCAGCTTGAGGACAGCCTATGGCTACACCTTC.